These 5 T cell receptor beta chains were sequenced from one sample in a study of CD8+ T cells in alopecia areata. cDNA serving as the sequencing template came from extracted, reverse transcribed RNA. Produced via immunoSEQ multiplex PCR; TCRdb's table is partial and in-frame only. The table has 150,000 to 200,000 clones, around 55% seen once. Sample: CD4+ T cells sorted from blood. The receptors come from a human donor in good health.

The chain uses TRBV30 and TRBJ2-3; unclear D gene. Germline assignment: CDR1 GTSNPN and CDR2 SVGIG (reference sequence). The germline V and J ends were trimmed by 0 bases and 0 bases, with 10 bases remaining between them. The CDR3 covers 15 residues. The CDR3 coding sequence is TGTGCCTGGAGTGTATCGCCAGTTAGCACAGATACGCAGTATTTT. It translates to CAWSVSPVSTDTQYF.

This clone was counted only a few times. The V and J genes are TRBV2 and TRBJ2-5, with 12 bases identical to TRBD2. V shed 9 bases, J shed 4 bases, and the junction held 3 bases outside the gene matches. From germline, CDR1 is SNHLY and CDR2 FYNNEI. The CDR3 has 13 residues. The CDR3 DNA follows: TGTGCCAGGACTAGCGGGAGTTCAGAGACCCAGTACTTC. This encodes CARTSGSSETQYF.

This rearrangement joins TRBV27 to TRBJ2-1, with 10 bases matching TRBD2. From germline, CDR1 is MNHEY and CDR2 SMNVEV (reference sequence). The trim removed 6 bases at V and 6 bases at J, leaving 5 bases unmatched. This CDR3 is 14 amino acids long. Written as DNA, the CDR3 is TGTGCCAGCAGCCTTAGCGGGAGGCCCAATGAGCAGTTCTTC. It codes for CASSLSGRPNEQFF.

This chain connects TRBV25-1 to TRBJ1-1; possibly TRBD1 for D (6 bases). This CDR3 contains 14 residues. V gave up 7 bases and J gave up 0 bases, with 12 bases separating them. Germline-derived CDR1 and CDR2 are MGHDK and SYGVNS. As DNA, the CDR3 is TGTGCCAGCACGGGCAGGGGCATGAACACTGAAGCTTTCTTT. Protein product: CASTGRGMNTEAFF.

This clone showed up just a few times. The chain links TRBV7-2 to TRBJ2-3; TRBD2 is a possible D gene (6 bases). CDR3 length: 14 residues. The germline gives CDR1 SGHTA, CDR2 FQGNSA. Trimming left V 1 base short and J 5 bases short, with 10 bases between. CDR3 sequence: CASSLVRAGDTQYF. The DNA for the CDR3 is TGTGCCAGCAGCTTAGTCCGAGCGGGAGATACGCAGTATTTT.